These 27 T cell receptor beta chains came from one sample sequenced in a study of vaccination effects on CD4 cells after COVID-19. Sequencing followed a ViraFEST assay step that expanded antigen-specific CD4+ T cells with viral peptide pools. Upon completion of about ten days in culture, CD4+ T cells were isolated. Vaccine recipients had no previous SARS-CoV-2 infection; their nucleocapsid antibodies were negative. For these TCRs, the target antigens are not known. Profiling relied on immunoSEQ multiplex PCR, and the TCRdb table lists in-frame clones only, not all of them. Altogether 20,000 to 25,000 clones are present, about 63% being singletons, with the ten largest covering 11%. The sequenced sample was CD4+ T cells from PBMCs cultured with HCoV-NL63 spike peptides, obtained before COVID-19 vaccination. These receptors all come from a human donor who received a COVID-19 vaccine.

Concerning this clone: One base away lies a much larger clone, so this may be a sequencing read error. This CDR3 is also generated by other DNA sequences in the sample. V usage is TRBV14 and J usage is TRBJ1-2, with D unresolved. CDR1 and CDR2 (germline): SGHDN, FVKESK. V was cut by 3 bases and J by 5 bases, with 10 bases left in between. The CDR3 is 13 residues long. CDR3 sequence: CASSQSRNYGYTF. CDR3 DNA: TGTGCCAGCAGCCAGTCCAGGAATTATGGCTACACCTTC.

The chain joins TRBV4-1 to TRBJ1-2; TRBD1 is a possible D gene (5 bases). Trimming pared 5 bases from V and 7 bases from J, leaving 20 bases between. The CDR3 runs to 15 residues. Germline CDR1 reads MGHRA; CDR2 reads YSYEKL. CDR3: CASSARTEGVGGYTF. The DNA for the CDR3 is TGCGCCAGCAGCGCCCGGACGGAAGGGGTTGGTGGCTACACCTTC.

The chain uses TRBV13 and TRBJ2-7; D is perhaps TRBD1 (6 bases). CDR1 is PRHDT and CDR2 is FYEKMQ in the germline V gene (reference sequence). This CDR3 contains 14 residues. Trimming cost V 6 bases and J 3 bases, with 15 bases left between them. The CDR3 region has the DNA TGTGCCAGCAGTTCATCCGGGACAAACTACGAGCAGTACTTC. Its protein is CASSSSGTNYEQYF.

This clone was detected only once. The V and J genes are TRBV5-4 and TRBJ2-5, with D possibly being TRBD2 (5 bases). This CDR3 contains 13 residues. Germline V gene sequence: CDR1 SGHNT, CDR2 YYREEE (reference sequence). Trimming took off 3 bases at V and 4 bases at J, with 10 bases between the two ends. CDR3 in DNA: TGTGCCAGCAGCTGGGATCGGGGAGAGACCCAGTACTTC. This encodes CASSWDRGETQYF.

This clone was seen more than once but under ten times. The chain has TRBV5-1 and TRBJ1-6, with 7 nucleotides matching TRBD1. V was clipped by 4 bases and J by 8 bases; unmatched bases: 6. This CDR3 contains 14 residues. Germline loops: CDR1 SGHRS, CDR2 YFSETQ. The CDR3 coding sequence is TGCGCCAGCAGCCTGGGACAGTCATATTCACCCCTCCACTTT. This encodes CASSLGQSYSPLHF.

This sequence joins TRBV29-1 and TRBJ1-1, with TRBD1 identical over 9 bases. CDR3 length: 13 amino acids. The V and J ends lost 7 bases and 1 base, in that order; junction bases with no gene match: 4. Germline CDR1 reads SQVTM; CDR2 reads ANQGSEA. CDR3 residues: CSGRTGANTEAFF. CDR3 coding DNA: TGCAGCGGGCGGACAGGGGCGAACACTGAAGCTTTCTTT.

This chain uses TRBV2 with TRBJ2-5, with 9 bases aligning to TRBD2. Germline V gene sequence: CDR1 SNHLY, CDR2 FYNNEI. The CDR3 is made up of 13 amino acids. V lost 6 bases to trimming and J lost 4 bases; unmatched junction nucleotides: 3. The CDR3, as DNA: TGTGCCAGCAGGGGGGGACTAGCAGAGACCCAGTACTTC. This codes for CASRGGLAETQYF.

The J gene is TRBJ1-1, the V gene TRBV7-9; no clear D gene. This CDR3 has 15 residues. Deletions cut 0 bases from V and 0 bases from J, with 8 bases between. Germline V gene sequence: CDR1 SEHNR, CDR2 FQNEAQ (reference sequence). The chain's CDR3 is CASSLAGFMNTEAFF. The CDR3 DNA is TGTGCCAGCAGCTTAGCCGGATTCATGAACACTGAAGCTTTCTTT.

The rearrangement links TRBV11-2 to TRBJ2-3, with 8 bases lining up with TRBD2. The CDR3 runs 16 residues. V lost 4 bases and J lost 2; bases outside the gene matches: 8. The germline CDR1 and CDR2 sequences are SGHAT and FQNNGV. The CDR3 sequence: CASSSFAGGHTDTQYF. The CDR3 DNA is TGTGCCAGCAGCTCCTTTGCGGGGGGACACACAGATACGCAGTATTTT.

Concerning this clone: One end of the junction fails to match germline, which may point to a read error. The chain joins TRBV7-9 to TRBJ2-1; 12 nucleotides line up with TRBD2. The germline V gene has CDR1 SEHNR and CDR2 FQNEAQ (reference sequence). This CDR3 is built from 16 residues. The CDR3 sequence: CASSLLAGGSYNEQFF. CDR3 nucleotide sequence: TGTGCTAGCAGCTTACTAGCGGGAGGATCCTACAATGAGCAGTTCTTC.

J is TRBJ1-4 and V is TRBV11-2, with D perhaps matching TRBD1 (5 bases). The CDR3 totals 18 residues. Trimming removed 3 bases at V and 6 bases at J, with 23 bases between. Germline CDR1 is SGHAT and CDR2 is FQNNGV. CDR3 loop: CASSFGLPRRGGDEKLFF. CDR3 DNA: TGTGCCAGCAGCTTCGGGCTCCCGAGACGGGGAGGGGATGAAAAACTGTTTTTT.

The chain is built from TRBV3-1 (or the pseudogene TRBV3-2) and TRBJ1-5, with D maybe TRBD1 (6 bases). V lost 0 bases and J 0 bases, leaving 15 bases between the germline ends. The CDR3 runs 18 residues. CDR1 is LGHDT and CDR2 is YNNKEL in the germline V gene (reference sequence). The CDR3 DNA follows: TGTGCCAGCAGCCAAGATTACGGGGGCGGGTATAGCAATCAGCCCCAGCATTTT. Protein: CASSQDYGGGYSNQPQHF.

The rearrangement uses TRBV18 and TRBJ2-6, with D hard to call. Germline CDR1 and CDR2: KGHSH and LQKENI. The ends were cut back, 6 bases at V and 0 bases at J, with 15 bases in the middle. The CDR3 contains 17 residues. CDR3 amino acids: CASSGLVLISGANVLTF. CDR3 nucleotides: TGTGCCAGCTCGGGCCTCGTTTTGATCTCTGGGGCCAACGTCCTGACTTTC.

The chain recombines TRBV4-1 with TRBJ1-5; no firm D call. V was pared by 1 base and J by 4 bases, with 14 bases between. CDR1 MGHRA and CDR2 YSYEKL come from the germline V gene. The CDR3 length is 16 residues. This CDR3 is CASSQGWAGPNQPQHF. The CDR3 region has the DNA TGCGCCAGCAGCCAAGGATGGGCAGGCCCTAATCAGCCCCAGCATTTT.

This chain connects TRBV5-1 to TRBJ1-4; D is perhaps TRBD1 (5 bases). Trimming left V 6 bases short and J 3 bases short, with 15 bases between. The CDR3 sequence is 15 residues long. Germline CDR1 SGHRS, CDR2 YFSETQ. The CDR3 spells CASKTQPGPNEKLFF. The DNA for the CDR3 is TGCGCCAGCAAAACCCAGCCGGGGCCTAATGAAAAACTGTTTTTT. The full variable domain, in which reference TRBV5-1 and TRBJ1-4 provide the parts outside the CDR3, is KAGVTQTPRYLIKTRGQQVTLSCSPISGHRSVSWYQQTPGQGLQFLFEYFSETQRNKGNFPGRFSGRQFSNSRSEMNVSTLELGDSALYLCASKTQPGPNEKLFFGSGTQLSVL.

J is TRBJ1-5 and V is TRBV24-1; a weak D match, TRBD1 (6 bases). CDR3 length: 13 residues. V was pared by 7 bases and J by 7 bases, with 13 bases between. Germline-derived CDR1 and CDR2 are KGHDR and SFDVKD. CDR3 in DNA: TGTGCCACCAGCCCACAGGGCAGACAGCCCCAGCATTTT. This codes for CATSPQGRQPQHF.

The chain employs TRBV2 and TRBJ1-2; no firm D call. Germline loops: CDR1 SNHLY, CDR2 FYNNEI. The CDR3 has 15 residues. V lost 4 bases, J lost 0 bases, and 12 bases lay in between. This chain's CDR3 is CASSVFGISNYGYTF. The CDR3, as DNA: TGTGCCAGCAGTGTTTTCGGCATCTCTAACTATGGCTACACCTTC.

The CDR3 loop is CASSSGGGLDTQYF. In DNA, the CDR3 is TGCGCCAGCAGCTCGGGGGGGGGTTTAGATACGCAGTATTTT. V and J are TRBV5-1 and TRBJ2-3, with 8 bases lining up with TRBD2. Trimming removed 3 bases from V and 5 bases from J; junction bases left unmatched: 5. CDR3 length: 14 residues. Germline CDR1 is SGHRS and CDR2 is YFSETQ.

The chain employs TRBV5-1 and TRBJ2-3, with TRBD2 matching 8 bases. Germline values: CDR1 SGHRS, CDR2 YFSETQ. The junction had 4 bases not matched to a gene; V was cut back by 0 bases and J by 4 bases. The CDR3 is 15 amino acids. The CDR3 coding sequence is TGCGCCAGCAGCTTGGTAATTAGCGGGGCAGATACGCAGTATTTT. Translation gives CASSLVISGADTQYF.

This sequence joins TRBV29-1 and TRBJ1-1; D gene ambiguous. Trimming pared 7 bases from V and 1 base from J, leaving 4 bases between. The germline V gene has CDR1 SQVTM and CDR2 ANQGSEA. There are 10 residues in the CDR3. CDR3 residues: CSARNTEAFF. In nucleotides, the CDR3 is TGCAGCGCCCGGAACACTGAAGCTTTCTTT.

The chain carries TRBV5-1 and TRBJ2-5; TRBD1 is a possible D gene (6 bases). The CDR3 has 14 residues. The germline CDR1 and CDR2 sequences are SGHRS and YFSETQ. Trimming cost V 0 bases and J 5 bases, with 11 bases left between them. CDR3: CASSLGQGKETQYF. In DNA form, the CDR3 reads TGCGCCAGCAGCTTGGGGCAGGGGAAGGAGACCCAGTACTTC.

V usage is TRBV18 and J usage is TRBJ2-1; TRBD2 matches at 8 bases. Germline CDR1 reads KGHSH; CDR2 reads LQKENI. Unmatched junction bases numbered 5, after V lost 1 base and J lost 6 bases. The length of the CDR3 is 15 residues. CDR3 nucleotides: TGTGCCAGCTCACCACTAGCGGGAATAGGCAATGAGCAGTTCTTC. Translation gives CASSPLAGIGNEQFF.

This clone showed up just once. V is TRBV10-1 and J is TRBJ1-1; 7 nucleotides line up with TRBD1. The CDR3 consists of 13 residues. Germline V gene sequence: CDR1 WNHNN, CDR2 SYGVQD (reference sequence). J was trimmed by 4 bases and V by 7 bases; bases with no gene match: 6. The CDR3 loop is CASTQGDLTEAFF. CDR3 nucleotide sequence: TGCGCCAGCACCCAGGGGGATCTCACTGAAGCTTTCTTT.

The genes are TRBV7-2 and TRBJ2-7; D is ambiguous. The germline gives CDR1 SGHTA, CDR2 FQGNSA. The CDR3 runs to 13 residues. V shed 6 bases and J shed 0 bases, with 9 bases lying between them. The CDR3 protein is CASRQGLSYEQYF. The DNA for the CDR3 is TGTGCCAGCAGGCAAGGCCTCTCCTACGAGCAGTACTTC.

The rearrangement uses TRBV5-1 and TRBJ1-1, with TRBD1 matching 7 bases. The CDR3 spans 14 residues. CDR1 and CDR2 from the germline V gene are SGHRS and YFSETQ. J gave up 2 bases and V 4 bases, and 5 bases lay outside the gene matches. CDR3 nucleotides: TGCGCCAGCAGCCGGGGACAGACCAACACTGAAGCTTTCTTT. This gives the protein CASSRGQTNTEAFF.

This chain links TRBV5-4 with TRBJ2-7; possibly TRBD2 for D (5 bases). The germline gives CDR1 SGHNT, CDR2 YYREEE (reference sequence). The CDR3 consists of 13 residues. V lost 4 bases and J 4 bases, leaving 12 bases between the germline ends. The CDR3 loop is CASSLAPGYEQYF. CDR3 bases: TGTGCCAGCAGCCTTGCCCCGGGATACGAGCAGTACTTC. The full variable domain, in which reference TRBV5-4 and TRBJ2-7 provide the parts outside the CDR3, is ETGVTQSPTHLIKTRGQQVTLRCSSQSGHNTVSWYQQALGQGPQFIFQYYREEENGRGNFPPRFSGLQFPNYSSELNVNALELDDSALYLCASSLAPGYEQYFGPGTRLTVT.

The CDR3 nucleotides read TGCGCCAGCAGCGTAGGGAGGGCCAAAAACATTCAGTACTTC. Protein: CASSVGRAKNIQYF. The J gene is TRBJ2-4, the V gene TRBV5-1; maybe TRBD2 (6 bases). Trimming took off 4 bases at V and 1 base at J, with 9 bases between the two ends. Germline V CDR1 and CDR2: SGHRS, YFSETQ. This CDR3 has 14 amino acids.